This T cell receptor (beta chain) was captured in a study of a mutant IDH1 vaccine in newly diagnosed glioma. Study as a whole: Beforehand, treatment had been radiotherapy, temozolomide, or both; the majority received both.

The time point: week 47, end of study. The study gave 300 ug of mutant IDH1 20-mer peptide per vaccine dose, with topical imiquimod. Study findings and constraints: The occurrence of vaccine-induced immune responses was seen in roughly 93% of patients. Pseudoprogression apparently tracked independently of changes in top peripheral T cell clonotypes.

The data were produced by immunoSEQ multiplex PCR, yet TCRdb's version contains in-frame clones alone and is incomplete. The table lists tens of thousands of clones, about 79% of them singletons. This clone was detected once. The antigen remains undetermined. The source material was PBMCs, sampled from a glioma patient whose treatment included an IDH1 peptide vaccine. The receptor was isolated from a man aged 50 to 59 with glioma.

The CDR3 spells CASSLGAGGDTDTQYF. In DNA, the CDR3 is TGTGCCAGCAGCTTAGGGGCAGGGGGAGACACAGATACGCAGTATTTT. This chain connects TRBV7-9 to TRBJ2-3; TRBD1 matches at 7 bases. This CDR3 has 16 residues. The germline CDR1 and CDR2 sequences are SEHNR and FQNEAQ (reference sequence). J was trimmed by 2 bases and V by 1 base; bases with no gene match: 6.